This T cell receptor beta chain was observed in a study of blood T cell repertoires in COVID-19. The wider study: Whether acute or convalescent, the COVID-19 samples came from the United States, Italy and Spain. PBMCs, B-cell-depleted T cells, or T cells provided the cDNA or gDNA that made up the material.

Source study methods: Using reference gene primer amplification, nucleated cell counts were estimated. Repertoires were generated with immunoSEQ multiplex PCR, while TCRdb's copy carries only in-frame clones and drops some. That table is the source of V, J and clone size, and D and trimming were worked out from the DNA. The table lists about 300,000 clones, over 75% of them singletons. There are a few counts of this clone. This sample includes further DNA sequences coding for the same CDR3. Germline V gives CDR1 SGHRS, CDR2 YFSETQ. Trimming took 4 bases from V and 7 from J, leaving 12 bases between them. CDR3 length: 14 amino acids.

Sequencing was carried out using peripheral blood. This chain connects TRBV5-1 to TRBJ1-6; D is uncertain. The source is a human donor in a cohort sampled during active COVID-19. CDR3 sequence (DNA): TGCGCCAGCAGCCTCGGACGGGGAAATTCACCCCTCCACTTT. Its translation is CASSLGRGNSPLHF.